This passage covers 25 T cell receptor beta chains from one sample sequenced in a study of Ad26.COV2.S vaccination and SARS-CoV-2 variants. This sample's treatment: about 20 received Ad26.COV2.S at low or high dose, single or two shots; about five received placebo; per-sample allocation not given. Day 63 following the first vaccine or placebo injection was when the samples were taken. Data came from immunoSEQ multiplex PCR; TCRdb stores just in-frame clones and leaves some out. The data contain 300,000 to 350,000 clones, under 90% of them singletons. Sample: peripheral blood, taken in a trial of Ad26.COV2.S vaccine versus placebo. These receptors were taken from a person between 18 and 59 years old who received the Ad26.COV2.S COVID-19 vaccine or a placebo.

The chain has TRBV27 and TRBJ2-1, with 11 positions matching TRBD2. The junction had 2 bases not matched to a gene; V was cut back by 3 bases and J by 4 bases. The length of the CDR3 is 15 residues. Germline V gene lookup returns CDR1 MNHEY and CDR2 SMNVEV (reference sequence). The CDR3 loop reads CASSFGTSGYNEQFF. The CDR3, as DNA: TGTGCCAGCAGTTTCGGGACTAGCGGTTACAATGAGCAGTTCTTC.

This clone was observed a handful of times. This chain connects TRBV18 to TRBJ2-7, with TRBD1 identical over 10 bases. The trim removed 4 bases at V and 1 base at J, leaving 4 bases unmatched. This CDR3 has 15 residues. The V gene's germline CDR1 is KGHSH and CDR2 LQKENI. The DNA for the CDR3 is TGTGCCAGCTCACTTCGACAGGGGGCTTCCTACGAGCAGTACTTC. This translates into CASSLRQGASYEQYF.

The rearrangement uses TRBV7-8 and TRBJ1-5; D unresolved. Trimming took off 6 bases at V and 1 base at J, with 7 bases between the two ends. Germline V gene data show CDR1 as SGHVS and CDR2 as FQNEAQ. The CDR3 is made up of 13 amino acids. For the CDR3, the DNA is TGTGCCAGCAGTGCTTGGAGCAATCAGCCCCAGCATTTT. Translating gives CASSAWSNQPQHF. Full variable domain (outside the CDR3, taken from reference TRBV7-8 and TRBJ1-5): GAGVSQSPRYKVAKRGQDVALRCDPISGHVSLFWYQQALGQGPEFLTYFQNEAQLDKSGLPSDRFFAERPEGSVSTLKIQRTQQEDSAVYLCASSAWSNQPQHFGDGTRLSIL.

The rearrangement uses TRBV28 and TRBJ1-2; no reliable D call. Per the germline V gene, CDR1 is MDHEN and CDR2 is SYDVKM. The CDR3 has 15 amino acids. V lost 5 bases to trimming and J lost 2 bases, with 15 bases between them. Here the CDR3 DNA reads TGTGCCAGCAGTCTACCTGCGACGCTAAACTATGGCTACACCTTC. It translates to CASSLPATLNYGYTF.

The chain has TRBV18 and TRBJ2-7; TRBD1 or TRBD2 may be the D gene (5 bases each). The CDR3 is 14 amino acids. V lost 3 bases, J lost 3 bases, and 12 bases lay in between. Germline CDR1 KGHSH, CDR2 LQKENI. CDR3 amino acids: CASSPSVGVYEQYF. CDR3 nucleotide sequence: TGTGCCAGCTCACCGTCGGTGGGGGTCTACGAGCAGTACTTC.

J is TRBJ2-1 and V is TRBV19; 15 bases map to TRBD2. Germline V gene data show CDR1 as LNHDA and CDR2 as SQIVND (reference sequence). The CDR3 is 18 residues long. V shed 4 bases, J shed 5 bases, and the junction held 9 bases outside the gene matches. The CDR3 nucleotides are TGTGCCAGTAGTAAGACCGGGACTAGCGGGGGGCGAGACAATGAGCAGTTCTTC. This encodes CASSKTGTSGGRDNEQFF.

This chain links TRBV6-2 or TRBV6-3 with TRBJ2-7; D call uncertain. The germline V gene encodes CDR1 MNHEY and CDR2 SVGEGT. The ends were cut back, 0 bases at V and 3 bases at J, with 3 bases in the middle. This CDR3 region has 12 residues. In DNA form, the CDR3 reads TGTGCCAGCAGTTACTCAATCTACGAGCAGTACGTC. The encoded protein is CASSYSIYEQYV.

The chain joins TRBV6-6 to TRBJ2-3; D call uncertain. Germline CDR1 MNHNY, CDR2 SVGAGI (reference sequence). The CDR3 is 12 residues long. Trimming removed 8 bases from V and 3 bases from J, with 9 bases in between. The CDR3 reads CASAILTDTQYF. The CDR3 DNA reads as TGTGCCAGCGCTATATTGACAGATACGCAGTATTTT.

This chain connects TRBV20-1 to TRBJ1-2; no clear D gene. The germline V gene encodes CDR1 DFQATT and CDR2 SNEGSKA (reference sequence). CDR3 length equals 11 residues. Trimming stripped 3 bases from V and 6 bases from J, with 8 bases between. The CDR3 nucleotides are TGCAGTGCTAGTTTAATAGATGGCTACACCTTC. This encodes CSASLIDGYTF.

The V and J genes are TRBV6-1 and TRBJ2-2; 8 bases map to TRBD1. The length of the CDR3 is 15 residues. In germline, CDR1 is MNHNS, CDR2 SASEGT. V gave up 1 base and J gave up 4 bases; unmatched junction bases: 2. As DNA, the CDR3 is TGTGCCAGCAGTGAAGAGGACAGGGTCACCGGGGAGCTGTTTTTT. Translation: CASSEEDRVTGELFF.

V is TRBV4-3 and J is TRBJ2-3; D not resolved. V lost 1 base, J lost 2 bases, and 13 bases lay in between. Germline V lookup: CDR1 LGHNA, CDR2 YSLEER. This CDR3 contains 16 residues. Written as DNA, the CDR3 is TGCGCCAGCAGCCAAGGGTACTTAAGCTACACAGATACGCAGTATTTT. Its translation is CASSQGYLSYTDTQYF.

This sequence joins TRBV13 and TRBJ2-3; the match to TRBD1 covers 11 bases. V shed 5 bases and J 4 bases; nucleotides not matched to a gene: 5. The CDR3 totals 15 residues. From germline, CDR1 is PRHDT and CDR2 FYEKMQ (reference sequence). Written as DNA, the CDR3 is TGTGCCAGCAGCCCGGGACAGGGGGGCGCAGATACGCAGTATTTT. Translating it yields CASSPGQGGADTQYF.

The chain links TRBV4-1 to TRBJ1-1, with a possible D match to TRBD1 (6 bases). Trimming stripped 3 bases from V and 3 bases from J, with 17 bases between. The germline V gene has CDR1 MGHRA and CDR2 YSYEKL. The CDR3 spans 16 residues. The CDR3 nucleotides are TGCGCCAGCAGCCAGCCTCACAGGGAGGGGGACACTGAAGCTTTCTTT. Its protein is CASSQPHREGDTEAFF.

This clone was found once. The chain has TRBV5-1 and TRBJ2-7, with D perhaps assigned TRBD1 or TRBD2 (5 bases each). Trimming stripped 1 base from V and 3 bases from J, with 14 bases between. The CDR3 extends over 15 amino acids. Germline V CDR1 and CDR2: SGHRS, YFSETQ. Here the CDR3 DNA reads TGCGCCAGCAGCTTGTGGGGGATAGAAGGCTACGAGCAGTACTTC. This translates into CASSLWGIEGYEQYF.

The chain combines TRBV10-3 with TRBJ2-1, with 13 bases matching TRBD2. V was clipped by 6 bases and J by 8 bases; unmatched bases: 7. CDR3 length: 15 residues. CDR1 is ENHRY, CDR2 SYGVKD, per germline. The CDR3 DNA reads TGTGCCATCAGGGAAACTAGCGGGGGGGCGGATGAGCAGTTCTTC. It yields the protein CAIRETSGGADEQFF.

The chain carries TRBV3-1 (or the pseudogene TRBV3-2) and TRBJ2-1; weak D call: TRBD2 (6 bases). CDR3 length: 15 amino acids. Per the germline V gene, CDR1 is LGHDT and CDR2 is YNNKEL (reference sequence). V shed 3 bases and J shed 4 bases, with 13 bases lying between them. The CDR3 protein is CASSQRDPRYNEQFF. CDR3 in DNA: TGTGCCAGCAGCCAGCGGGACCCAAGATACAATGAGCAGTTCTTC.

The rearrangement joins TRBV6-5 to TRBJ1-1; D is uncertain. The germline CDR1 and CDR2 sequences are MNHEY and SVGAGI. CDR3 length: 14 residues. The V end was cut by 5 bases, the J end by 7 bases, with 17 bases between. The DNA for the CDR3 is TGTGCCAGCAGTCGACGGAACGTGTATAGTGAAGCTTTCTTT. Translated, it gives CASSRRNVYSEAFF.

This chain joins TRBV4-2 and TRBJ1-6; D not resolved. The CDR3 has 16 amino acids. CDR1 LGHNA and CDR2 YNFKEQ come from the germline V gene. Trimming cost V 0 bases and J 6 bases, with 12 bases left between them. CDR3 in DNA: TGTGCCAGCAGCCAAGATCCCGGGATCGGTAATTCACCCCTCCACTTT. This gives the protein CASSQDPGIGNSPLHF.

The chain has TRBV11-2 and TRBJ1-2; unclear D gene. Trimming removed 3 bases from V and 8 bases from J, with 16 bases in between. Germline V gene data show CDR1 as SGHAT and CDR2 as FQNNGV. The CDR3 totals 14 residues. The CDR3 region has the DNA TGTGCCAGCAGCTTTGTCTTCGTTCGAGGAGGCTACACCTTC. Amino acids: CASSFVFVRGGYTF.

The chain joins TRBV2 to TRBJ1-4, with D possibly TRBD1 on 6 matching bases. CDR1 and CDR2 (germline): SNHLY, FYNNEI. The CDR3 contains 13 residues. V was clipped by 7 bases and J by 8 bases, with 14 bases between them. The chain's CDR3 is CASMGAENEKLFF. The CDR3 DNA sequence: TGTGCCAGCATGGGGGCGGAGAACGAAAAACTGTTTTTT.

The chain has TRBV19 and TRBJ1-2; no clear D gene. CDR3 length: 18 residues. Germline V gene lookup returns CDR1 LNHDA and CDR2 SQIVND (reference sequence). The V gene lost 3 bases and the J gene lost 0 bases, with 20 bases spanning the gap. CDR3 protein: CASSIQRAAVQANYGYTF. CDR3 DNA: TGTGCCAGTAGTATCCAGAGGGCAGCCGTCCAAGCTAACTATGGCTACACCTTC.

The V and J genes are TRBV27 and TRBJ1-5, with D hard to call. Germline V CDR1 and CDR2: MNHEY, SMNVEV (reference sequence). This CDR3 is 14 amino acids long. Trimming took 8 bases from V and 2 from J, leaving 13 bases between them. The CDR3 bases are TGTGCCAGCTCAAGAATAGCGGGCAATCAGCCCCAGCATTTT. Protein sequence: CASSRIAGNQPQHF.

The chain couples TRBV7-9 to TRBJ2-7; D unresolved. The V gene lost 1 base and the J gene lost 0 bases, with 10 bases spanning the gap. This CDR3 comprises 15 residues. The germline V gene has CDR1 SEHNR and CDR2 FQNEAQ (reference sequence). The CDR3 spells CASSLGEAASYEQYF. The DNA for the CDR3 is TGTGCCAGCAGCTTAGGTGAGGCAGCCTCCTACGAGCAGTACTTC.

V is TRBV6-1 and J is TRBJ1-5, with a possible D match to TRBD1 (6 bases). V lost 1 base and J 4 bases, leaving 11 bases between the germline ends. This CDR3 has 15 residues. In germline, CDR1 is MNHNS, CDR2 SASEGT. CDR3 sequence reads: CASSEVRGGNQPQHF. CDR3 DNA sequence: TGTGCCAGCAGTGAAGTAAGGGGGGGGAATCAGCCCCAGCATTTT.

This chain links TRBV29-1 with TRBJ2-1; D ambiguous. V lost 5 bases and J lost 10, with 15 bases in between. The CDR3 has 12 residues. Germline CDR1 reads SQVTM; CDR2 reads ANQGSEA. The chain's CDR3 is CSVSKVVDEQFF. The CDR3 DNA reads as TGCAGCGTTTCCAAAGTCGTAGACGAGCAGTTCTTC.